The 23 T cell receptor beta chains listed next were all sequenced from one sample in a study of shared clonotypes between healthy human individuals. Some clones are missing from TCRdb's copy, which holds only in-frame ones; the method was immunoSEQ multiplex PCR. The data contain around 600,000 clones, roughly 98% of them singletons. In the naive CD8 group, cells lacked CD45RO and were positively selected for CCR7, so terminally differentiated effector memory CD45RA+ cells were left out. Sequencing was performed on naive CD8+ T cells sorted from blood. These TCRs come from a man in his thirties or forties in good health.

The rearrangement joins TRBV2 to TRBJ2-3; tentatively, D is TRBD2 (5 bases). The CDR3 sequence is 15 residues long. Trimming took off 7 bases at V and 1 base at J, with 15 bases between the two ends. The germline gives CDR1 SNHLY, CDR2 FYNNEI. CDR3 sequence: CASIGEWGRTDTQYF. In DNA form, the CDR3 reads TGTGCCAGCATTGGGGAGTGGGGTCGCACAGATACGCAGTATTTT.

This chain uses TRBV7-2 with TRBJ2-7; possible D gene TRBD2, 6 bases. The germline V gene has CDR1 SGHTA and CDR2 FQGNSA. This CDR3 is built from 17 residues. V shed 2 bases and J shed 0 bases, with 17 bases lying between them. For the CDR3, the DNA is TGTGCCAGCAGCTTAAGCGGCGGGATTGATAGCTCCTACGAGCAGTACTTC. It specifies CASSLSGGIDSSYEQYF.

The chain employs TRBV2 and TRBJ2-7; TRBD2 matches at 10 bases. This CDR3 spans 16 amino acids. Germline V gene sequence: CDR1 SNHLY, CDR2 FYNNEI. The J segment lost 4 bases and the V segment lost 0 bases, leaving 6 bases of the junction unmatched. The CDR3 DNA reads TGTGCCAGCAGTGAAGCGAGAAGCGGGAGGGCGTACGAGCAGTACTTC. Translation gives CASSEARSGRAYEQYF.

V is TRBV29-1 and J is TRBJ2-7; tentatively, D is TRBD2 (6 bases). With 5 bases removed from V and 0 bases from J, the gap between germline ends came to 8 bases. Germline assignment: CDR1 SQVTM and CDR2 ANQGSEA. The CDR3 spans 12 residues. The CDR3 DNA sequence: TGCAGCGTTTTAGCGGTCTCCTACGAGCAGTACTTC. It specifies CSVLAVSYEQYF.

The CDR3 is CASSLLSGGKPPVVQFF. Here the CDR3 DNA reads TGTGCCAGCAGCTTACTTTCAGGGGGCAAACCTCCGGTGGTGCAGTTCTTC. The V gene is TRBV11-2, the J gene TRBJ2-1; TRBD1 agrees at 8 bases. The CDR3 is 17 amino acids. V trimming: 2 bases; J trimming: 12 bases; junction bases outside the gene matches: 18. Germline V CDR1 and CDR2: SGHAT, FQNNGV.

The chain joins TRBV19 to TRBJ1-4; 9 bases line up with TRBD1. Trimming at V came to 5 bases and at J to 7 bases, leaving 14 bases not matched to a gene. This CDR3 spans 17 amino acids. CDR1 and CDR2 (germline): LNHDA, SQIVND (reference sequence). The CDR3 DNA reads TGTGCCAGTAGTTCGGAGGAGGCGGGACAGGGTGCTGAAAAACTGTTTTTT. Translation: CASSSEEAGQGAEKLFF.

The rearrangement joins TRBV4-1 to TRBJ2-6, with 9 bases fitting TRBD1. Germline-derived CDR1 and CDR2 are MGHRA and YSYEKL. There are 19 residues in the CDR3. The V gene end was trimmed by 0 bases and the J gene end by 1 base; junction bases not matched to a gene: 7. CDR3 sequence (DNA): TGCGCCAGCAGCCAAGAGGGGACAGGGTTACTTTCTGGGGCCAACGTCCTGACTTTC. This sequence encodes CASSQEGTGLLSGANVLTF.

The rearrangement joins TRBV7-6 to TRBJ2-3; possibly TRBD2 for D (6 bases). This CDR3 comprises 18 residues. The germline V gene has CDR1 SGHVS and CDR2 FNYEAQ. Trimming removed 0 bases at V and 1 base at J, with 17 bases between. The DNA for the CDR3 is TGTGCCAGCAGCTTAGCGGCTAGCGAAGACTTACGCACAGATACGCAGTATTTT. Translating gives CASSLAASEDLRTDTQYF.

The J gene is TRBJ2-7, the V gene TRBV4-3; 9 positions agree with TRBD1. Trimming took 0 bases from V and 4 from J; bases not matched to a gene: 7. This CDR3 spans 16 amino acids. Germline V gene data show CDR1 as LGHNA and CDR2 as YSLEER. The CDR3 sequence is CASSQDLGQGIYEQYF. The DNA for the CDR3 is TGCGCCAGCAGCCAAGATTTGGGACAGGGTATTTACGAGCAGTACTTC.

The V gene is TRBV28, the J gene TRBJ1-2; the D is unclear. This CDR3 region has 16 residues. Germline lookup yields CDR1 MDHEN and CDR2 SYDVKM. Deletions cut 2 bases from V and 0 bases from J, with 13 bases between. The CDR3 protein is CASSLPHPHSNYGYTF. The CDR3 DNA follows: TGTGCCAGCAGTTTACCCCATCCTCACTCTAACTATGGCTACACCTTC.

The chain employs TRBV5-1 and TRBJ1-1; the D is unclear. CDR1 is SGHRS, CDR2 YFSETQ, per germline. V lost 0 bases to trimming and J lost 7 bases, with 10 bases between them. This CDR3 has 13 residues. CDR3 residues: CASSLEGEFEAFF. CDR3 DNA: TGCGCCAGCAGCTTGGAGGGCGAGTTTGAAGCTTTCTTT.

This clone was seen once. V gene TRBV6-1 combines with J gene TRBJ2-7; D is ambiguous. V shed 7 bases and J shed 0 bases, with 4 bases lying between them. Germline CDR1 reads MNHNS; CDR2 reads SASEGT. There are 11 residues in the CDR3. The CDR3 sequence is CASTSSYEQYF. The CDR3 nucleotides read TGTGCCAGCACCTCCTCCTACGAGCAGTACTTC.

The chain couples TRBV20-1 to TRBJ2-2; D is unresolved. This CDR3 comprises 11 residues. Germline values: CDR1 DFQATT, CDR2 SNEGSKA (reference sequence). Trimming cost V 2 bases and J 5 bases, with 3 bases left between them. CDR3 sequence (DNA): TGCAGTGCTAGAATTACCGGGGAGCTGTTTTTT. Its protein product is CSARITGELFF.

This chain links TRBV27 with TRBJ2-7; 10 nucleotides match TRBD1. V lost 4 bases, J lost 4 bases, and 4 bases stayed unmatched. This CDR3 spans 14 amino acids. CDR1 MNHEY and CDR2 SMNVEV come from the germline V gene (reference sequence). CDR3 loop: CASSWGQGNYEQYF. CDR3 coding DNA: TGTGCCAGCAGTTGGGGACAGGGGAATTACGAGCAGTACTTC.

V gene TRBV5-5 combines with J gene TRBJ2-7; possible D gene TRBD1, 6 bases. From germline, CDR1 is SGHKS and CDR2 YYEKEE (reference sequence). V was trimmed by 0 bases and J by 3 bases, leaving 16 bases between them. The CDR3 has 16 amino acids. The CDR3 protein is CASSLAQGDRVYEQYF. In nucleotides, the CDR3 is TGTGCCAGCAGCTTGGCACAGGGTGATAGGGTCTACGAGCAGTACTTC.

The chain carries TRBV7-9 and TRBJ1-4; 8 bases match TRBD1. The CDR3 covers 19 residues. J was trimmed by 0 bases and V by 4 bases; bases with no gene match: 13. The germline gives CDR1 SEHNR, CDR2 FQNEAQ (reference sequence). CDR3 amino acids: CASSSYTGGLRPTNEKLFF. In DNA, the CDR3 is TGTGCCAGCAGCTCCTACACAGGGGGACTAAGACCAACTAATGAAAAACTGTTTTTT. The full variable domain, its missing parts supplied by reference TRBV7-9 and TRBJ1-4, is DTGVSQNPRHKITKRGQNVTFRCDPISEHNRLYWYRQTLGQGPEFLTYFQNEAQLEKSRLLSDRFSAERPKGSFSTLEIQRTEQGDSAMYLCASSSYTGGLRPTNEKLFFGSGTQLSVL.

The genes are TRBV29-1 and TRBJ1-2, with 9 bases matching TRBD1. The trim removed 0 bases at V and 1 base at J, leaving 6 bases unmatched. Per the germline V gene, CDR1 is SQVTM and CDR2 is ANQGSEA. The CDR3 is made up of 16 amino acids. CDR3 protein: CSVEEGGQGINYGYTF. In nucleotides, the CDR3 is TGCAGCGTTGAAGAAGGAGGACAGGGGATTAACTATGGCTACACCTTC.

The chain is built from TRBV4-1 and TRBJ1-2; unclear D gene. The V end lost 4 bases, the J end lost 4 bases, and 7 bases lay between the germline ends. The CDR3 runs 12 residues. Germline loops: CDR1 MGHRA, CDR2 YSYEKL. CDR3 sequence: CASSLTGYGYTF. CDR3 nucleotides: TGCGCCAGCAGCCTGACGGGCTATGGCTACACCTTC.

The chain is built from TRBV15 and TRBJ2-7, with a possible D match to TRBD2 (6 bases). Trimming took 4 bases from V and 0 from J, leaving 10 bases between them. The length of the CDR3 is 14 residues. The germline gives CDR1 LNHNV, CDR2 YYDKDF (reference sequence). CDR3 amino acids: CATSKAGSSYEQYF. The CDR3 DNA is TGTGCCACCAGCAAGGCCGGGAGCTCCTACGAGCAGTACTTC.

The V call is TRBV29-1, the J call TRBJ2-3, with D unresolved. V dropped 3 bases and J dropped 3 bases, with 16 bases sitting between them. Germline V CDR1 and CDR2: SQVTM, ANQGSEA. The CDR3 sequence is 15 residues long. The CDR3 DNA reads TGCAGCGTTGAGGGGATAATCATCGGGACAGATACGCAGTATTTT. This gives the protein CSVEGIIIGTDTQYF.

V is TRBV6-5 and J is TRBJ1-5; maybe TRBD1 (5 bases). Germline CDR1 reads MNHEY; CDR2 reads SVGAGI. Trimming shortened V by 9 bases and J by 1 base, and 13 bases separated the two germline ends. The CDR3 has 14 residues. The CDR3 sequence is CASRMGGSNQPQHF. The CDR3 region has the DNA TGTGCCAGTCGGATGGGGGGAAGCAATCAGCCCCAGCATTTT.

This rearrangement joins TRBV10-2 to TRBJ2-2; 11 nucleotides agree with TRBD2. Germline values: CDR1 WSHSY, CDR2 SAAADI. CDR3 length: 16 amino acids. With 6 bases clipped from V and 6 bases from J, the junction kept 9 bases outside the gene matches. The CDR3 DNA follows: TGCGCCAGCAGCCTCACTAGCGGGGGAGGCTCCGGGGAGCTGTTTTTT. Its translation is CASSLTSGGGSGELFF.

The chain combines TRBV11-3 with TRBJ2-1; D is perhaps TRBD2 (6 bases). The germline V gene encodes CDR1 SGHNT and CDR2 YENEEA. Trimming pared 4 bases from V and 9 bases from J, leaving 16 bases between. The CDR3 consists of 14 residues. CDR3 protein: CASSWRLGSSEQFF. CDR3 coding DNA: TGTGCCAGCAGCTGGAGACTAGGATCGTCTGAGCAGTTCTTC. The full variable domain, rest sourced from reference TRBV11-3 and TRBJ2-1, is EAGVVQSPRYKIIEKKQPVAFWCNPISGHNTLYWYLQNLGQGPELLIRYENEEAVDDSQLPKDRFSAERLKGVDSTLKIQPAELGDSAVYLCASSWRLGSSEQFFGPGTRLTVL.